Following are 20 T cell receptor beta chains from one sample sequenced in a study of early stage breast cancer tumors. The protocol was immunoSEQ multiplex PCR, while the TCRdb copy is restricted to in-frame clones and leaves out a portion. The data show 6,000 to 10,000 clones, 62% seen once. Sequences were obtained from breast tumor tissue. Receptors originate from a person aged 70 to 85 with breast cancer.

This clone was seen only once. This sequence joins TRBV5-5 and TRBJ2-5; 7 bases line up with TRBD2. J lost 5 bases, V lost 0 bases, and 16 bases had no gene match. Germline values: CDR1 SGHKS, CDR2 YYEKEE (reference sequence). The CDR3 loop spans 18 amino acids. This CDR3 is CASSLASSGGPARETQYF. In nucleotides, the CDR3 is TGTGCCAGCAGCTTGGCATCATCGGGAGGCCCAGCGCGGGAGACCCAGTACTTC.

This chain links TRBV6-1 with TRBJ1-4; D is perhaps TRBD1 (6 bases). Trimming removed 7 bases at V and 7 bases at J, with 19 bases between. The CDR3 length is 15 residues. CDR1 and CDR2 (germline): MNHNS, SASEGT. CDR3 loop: CASTSRGGASEKLFF. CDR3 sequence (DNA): TGTGCCAGCACCTCGCGCGGGGGCGCGAGTGAAAAACTGTTTTTT.

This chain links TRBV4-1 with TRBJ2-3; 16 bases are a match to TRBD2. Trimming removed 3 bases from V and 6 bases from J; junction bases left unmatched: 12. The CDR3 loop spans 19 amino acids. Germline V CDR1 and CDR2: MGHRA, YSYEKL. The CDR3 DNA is TGCGCCAGCAGCCATCTAAGGGGGACTAGCGGGGGGGCCGAGGATACGCAGTATTTT. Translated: CASSHLRGTSGGAEDTQYF.

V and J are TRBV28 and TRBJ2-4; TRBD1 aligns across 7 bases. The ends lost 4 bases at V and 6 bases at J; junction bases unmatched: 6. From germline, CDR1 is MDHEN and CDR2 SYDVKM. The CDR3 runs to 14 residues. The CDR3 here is CASSSVDRLNIQYF. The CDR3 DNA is TGTGCCAGCAGTTCCGTGGACAGGCTAAACATTCAGTACTTC. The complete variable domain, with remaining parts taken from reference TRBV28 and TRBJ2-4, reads DVKVTQSSRYLVKRTGEKVFLECVQDMDHENMFWYRQDPGLGLRLIYFSYDVKMKEKGDIPEGYSVSREKKERFSLILESASTNQTSMYLCASSSVDRLNIQYFGAGTRLSVL.

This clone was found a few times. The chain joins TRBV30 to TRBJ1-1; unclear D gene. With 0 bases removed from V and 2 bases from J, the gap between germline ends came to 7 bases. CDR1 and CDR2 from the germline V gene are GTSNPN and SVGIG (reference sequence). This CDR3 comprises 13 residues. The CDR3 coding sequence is TGTGCCTGGAGTGTAGCTACCAACACTGAAGCTTTCTTT. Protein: CAWSVATNTEAFF.

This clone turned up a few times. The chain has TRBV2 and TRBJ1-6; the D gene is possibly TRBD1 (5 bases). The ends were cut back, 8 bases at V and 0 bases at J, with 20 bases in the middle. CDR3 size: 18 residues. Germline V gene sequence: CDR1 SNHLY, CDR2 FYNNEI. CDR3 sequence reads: CASYLLRGTSSYNSPLHF. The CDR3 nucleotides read TGTGCCAGCTACCTCCTCCGAGGGACTAGCTCCTATAATTCACCCCTCCACTTT. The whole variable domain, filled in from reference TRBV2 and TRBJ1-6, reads EPEVTQTPSHQVTQMGQEVILRCVPISNHLYFYWYRQILGQKVEFLVSFYNNEISEKSEIFDDQFSVERPDGSNFTLKIRSTKLEDSAMYFCASYLLRGTSSYNSPLHFGNGTRLTVT.

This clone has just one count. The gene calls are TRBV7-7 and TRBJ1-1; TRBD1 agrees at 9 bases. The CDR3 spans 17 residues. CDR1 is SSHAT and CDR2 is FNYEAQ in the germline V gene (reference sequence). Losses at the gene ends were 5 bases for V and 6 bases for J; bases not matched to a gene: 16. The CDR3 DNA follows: TGTGCCAGCAGCCCCCTTCGGACAGGGGCCTTGGTGTCTGAAGCTTTCTTT. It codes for CASSPLRTGALVSEAFF.

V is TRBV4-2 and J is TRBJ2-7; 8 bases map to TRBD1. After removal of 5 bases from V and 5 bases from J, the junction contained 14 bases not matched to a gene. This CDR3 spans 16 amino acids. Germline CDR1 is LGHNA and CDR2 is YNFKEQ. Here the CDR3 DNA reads TGTGCCAGCAGCTTGTTCGGACAGGGCCGGTCCCACGAGCAGTACTTC. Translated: CASSLFGQGRSHEQYF.

The CDR3 here is CASSEAGLAGNPHTDTQYF. CDR3 sequence (DNA): TGTGCCAGCAGTGAAGCGGGTCTAGCGGGGAACCCCCACACAGATACGCAGTATTTT. J is TRBJ2-3 and V is TRBV6-1; 9 bases map to TRBD2. After removal of 0 bases from V and 2 bases from J, the junction contained 12 bases not matched to a gene. CDR3 length: 19 amino acids. CDR1 is MNHNS, CDR2 SASEGT, per germline.

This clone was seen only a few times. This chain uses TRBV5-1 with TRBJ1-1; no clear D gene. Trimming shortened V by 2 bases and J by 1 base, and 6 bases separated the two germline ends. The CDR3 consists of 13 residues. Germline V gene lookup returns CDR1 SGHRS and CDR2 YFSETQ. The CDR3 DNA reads TGCGCCAGCAGCTTTCAACAGAACACTGAAGCTTTCTTT. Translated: CASSFQQNTEAFF.

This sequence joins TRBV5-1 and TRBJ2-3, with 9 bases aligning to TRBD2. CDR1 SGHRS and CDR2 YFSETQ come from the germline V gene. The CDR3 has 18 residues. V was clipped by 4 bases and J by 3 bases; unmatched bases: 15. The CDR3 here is CASSPSWAGGRRTDTQYF. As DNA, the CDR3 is TGCGCCAGCAGCCCCAGTTGGGCGGGGGGGCGTAGGACAGATACGCAGTATTTT.

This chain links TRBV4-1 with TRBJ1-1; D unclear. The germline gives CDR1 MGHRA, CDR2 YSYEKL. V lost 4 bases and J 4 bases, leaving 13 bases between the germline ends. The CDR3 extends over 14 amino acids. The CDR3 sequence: CASSPPRGGTEAFF. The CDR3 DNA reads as TGCGCCAGCAGCCCCCCCCGGGGAGGCACTGAAGCTTTCTTT.

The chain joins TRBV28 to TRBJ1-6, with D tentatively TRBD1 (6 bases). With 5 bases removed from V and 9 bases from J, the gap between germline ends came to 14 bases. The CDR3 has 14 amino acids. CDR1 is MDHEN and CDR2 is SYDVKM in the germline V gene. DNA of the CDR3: TGTGCCAGCAGTGCACGACAGGTCGGTTCACCCCTCCACTTT. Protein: CASSARQVGSPLHF.

CDR3 nucleotide sequence: TGTGCCAGTAACCCAGGGGAGCAGCCCCAGCATTTT. This sequence encodes CASNPGEQPQHF. The chain is built from TRBV28 and TRBJ1-5; a possible D gene is TRBD1 (6 bases). The CDR3 covers 12 residues. Germline CDR1 reads MDHEN; CDR2 reads SYDVKM. Trimming removed 9 bases at V and 7 bases at J, with 13 bases between.

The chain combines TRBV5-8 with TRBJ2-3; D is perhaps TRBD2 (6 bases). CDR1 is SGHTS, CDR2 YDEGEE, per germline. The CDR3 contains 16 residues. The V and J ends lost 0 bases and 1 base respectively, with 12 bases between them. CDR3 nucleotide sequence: TGTGCCAGCAGCTTGGCCTGGTCTAGCGGCACAGATACGCAGTATTTT. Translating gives CASSLAWSSGTDTQYF. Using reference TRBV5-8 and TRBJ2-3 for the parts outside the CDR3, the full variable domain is EAGVTQSPTHLIKTRGQQATLRCSPISGHTSVYWYQQALGLGLQFLLWYDEGEERNRGNFPPRFSGRQFPNYSSELNVNALELEDSALYLCASSLAWSSGTDTQYFGPGTRLTVL.

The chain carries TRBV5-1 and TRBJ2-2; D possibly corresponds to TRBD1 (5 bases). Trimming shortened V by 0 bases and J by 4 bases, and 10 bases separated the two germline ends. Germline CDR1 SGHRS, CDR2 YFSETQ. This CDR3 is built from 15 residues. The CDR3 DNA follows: TGCGCCAGCAGCTTGGGCCAGGGAACCACCGGGGAGCTGTTTTTT. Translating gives CASSLGQGTTGELFF.

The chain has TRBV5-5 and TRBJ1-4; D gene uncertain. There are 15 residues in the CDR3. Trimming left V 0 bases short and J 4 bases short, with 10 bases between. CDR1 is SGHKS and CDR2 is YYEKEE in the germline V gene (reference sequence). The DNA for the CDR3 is TGTGCCAGCAGCTTGGGCGGAGCAAGTAATGAAAAACTGTTTTTT. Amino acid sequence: CASSLGGASNEKLFF. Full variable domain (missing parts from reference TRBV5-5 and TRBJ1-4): DAGVTQSPTHLIKTRGQQVTLRCSPISGHKSVSWYQQVLGQGPQFIFQYYEKEERGRGNFPDRFSARQFPNYSSELNVNALLLGDSALYLCASSLGGASNEKLFFGSGTQLSVL.

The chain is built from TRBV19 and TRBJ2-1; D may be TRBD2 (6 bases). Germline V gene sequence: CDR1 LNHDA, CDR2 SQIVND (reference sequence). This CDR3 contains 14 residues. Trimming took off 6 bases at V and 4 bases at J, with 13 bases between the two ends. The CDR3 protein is CASSIGGPYNEQFF. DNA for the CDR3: TGTGCCAGTAGCATCGGGGGTCCGTACAATGAGCAGTTCTTC.

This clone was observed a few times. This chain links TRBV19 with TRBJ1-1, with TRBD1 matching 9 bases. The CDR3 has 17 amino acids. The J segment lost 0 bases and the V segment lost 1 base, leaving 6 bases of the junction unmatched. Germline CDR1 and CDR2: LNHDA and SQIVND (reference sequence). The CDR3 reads CASSIVTGQGMNTEAFF. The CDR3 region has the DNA TGTGCCAGTAGTATAGTGACGGGACAGGGAATGAACACTGAAGCTTTCTTT.

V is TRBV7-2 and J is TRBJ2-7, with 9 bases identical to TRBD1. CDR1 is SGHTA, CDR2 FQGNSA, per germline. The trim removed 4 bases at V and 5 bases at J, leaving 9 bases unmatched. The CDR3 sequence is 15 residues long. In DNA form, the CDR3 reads TGTGCCAGCAGCTCTAGGGGGACAGGGAGGGACGAGCAGTACTTC. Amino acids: CASSSRGTGRDEQYF.